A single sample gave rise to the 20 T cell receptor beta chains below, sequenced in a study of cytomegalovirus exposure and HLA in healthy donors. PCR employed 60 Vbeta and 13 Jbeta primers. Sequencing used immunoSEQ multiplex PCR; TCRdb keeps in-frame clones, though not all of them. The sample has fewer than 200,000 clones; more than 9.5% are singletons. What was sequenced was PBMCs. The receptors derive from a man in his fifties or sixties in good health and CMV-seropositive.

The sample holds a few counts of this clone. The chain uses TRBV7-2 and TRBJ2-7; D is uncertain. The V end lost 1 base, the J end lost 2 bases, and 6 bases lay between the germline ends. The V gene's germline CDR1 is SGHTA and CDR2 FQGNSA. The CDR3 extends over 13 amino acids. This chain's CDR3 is CASSLGVAYEQYF. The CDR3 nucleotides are TGTGCCAGCAGCTTAGGAGTAGCCTACGAGCAGTACTTC.

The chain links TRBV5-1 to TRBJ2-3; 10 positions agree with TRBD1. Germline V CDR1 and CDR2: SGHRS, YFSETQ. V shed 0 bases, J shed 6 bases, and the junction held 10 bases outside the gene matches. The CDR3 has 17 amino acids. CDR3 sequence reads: CASSLGSSRQGADTQYF. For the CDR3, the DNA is TGCGCCAGCAGCTTGGGTTCTTCAAGACAGGGGGCGGATACGCAGTATTTT.

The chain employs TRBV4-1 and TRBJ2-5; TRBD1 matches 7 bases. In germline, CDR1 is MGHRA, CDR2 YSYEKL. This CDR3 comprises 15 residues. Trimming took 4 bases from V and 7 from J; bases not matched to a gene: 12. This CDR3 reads CASSLERTGPRTQYF. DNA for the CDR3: TGCGCCAGCAGCCTTGAGAGGACAGGCCCGAGGACCCAGTACTTC.

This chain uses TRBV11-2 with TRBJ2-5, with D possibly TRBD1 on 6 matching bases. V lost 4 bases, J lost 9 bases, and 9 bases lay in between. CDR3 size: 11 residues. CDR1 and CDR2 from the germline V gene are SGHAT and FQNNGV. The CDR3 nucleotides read TGTGCCAGCAGCTCGAGACAGGCCCAGTACTTC. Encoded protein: CASSSRQAQYF. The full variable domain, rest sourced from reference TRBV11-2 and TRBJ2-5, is EAGVAQSPRYKIIEKRQSVAFWCNPISGHATLYWYQQILGQGPKLLIQFQNNGVVDDSQLPKDRFSAERLKGVDSTLKIQPAKLEDSAVYLCASSSRQAQYFGPGTRLLVL.

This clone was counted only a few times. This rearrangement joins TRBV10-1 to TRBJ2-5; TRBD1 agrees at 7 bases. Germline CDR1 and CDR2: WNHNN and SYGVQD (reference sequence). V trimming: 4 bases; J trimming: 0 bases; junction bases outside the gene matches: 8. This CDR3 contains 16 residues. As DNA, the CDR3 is TGCGCCAGCAGTGTATTTCCAGGGGGATACCAAGAGACCCAGTACTTC. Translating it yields CASSVFPGGYQETQYF.

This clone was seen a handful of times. The CDR3 reads CASIKDAGTGAEQYF. The CDR3 DNA sequence: TGTGCCAGCATCAAAGACGCCGGGACAGGGGCCGAGCAGTACTTC. The rearrangement joins TRBV5-8 to TRBJ2-7; 10 bases align to TRBD1. CDR1 is SGHTS, CDR2 YDEGEE, per germline. The CDR3 length is 15 residues. V trimming: 6 bases; J trimming: 6 bases; junction bases outside the gene matches: 12.

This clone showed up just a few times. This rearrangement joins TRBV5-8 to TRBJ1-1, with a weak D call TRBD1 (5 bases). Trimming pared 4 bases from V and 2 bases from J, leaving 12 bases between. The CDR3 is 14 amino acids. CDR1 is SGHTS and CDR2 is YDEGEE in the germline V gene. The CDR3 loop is CASSLPTENTEAFF. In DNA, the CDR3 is TGTGCCAGCAGCCTACCGACAGAAAACACTGAAGCTTTCTTT.

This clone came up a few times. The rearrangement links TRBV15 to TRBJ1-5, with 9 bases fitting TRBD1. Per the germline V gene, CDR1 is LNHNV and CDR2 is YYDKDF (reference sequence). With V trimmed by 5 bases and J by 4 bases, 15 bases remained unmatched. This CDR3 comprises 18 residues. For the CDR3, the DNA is TGTGCCACCAGCTTCGGCGGTGAACAGGGGGCGCGTAATCAGCCCCAGCATTTT. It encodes CATSFGGEQGARNQPQHF.

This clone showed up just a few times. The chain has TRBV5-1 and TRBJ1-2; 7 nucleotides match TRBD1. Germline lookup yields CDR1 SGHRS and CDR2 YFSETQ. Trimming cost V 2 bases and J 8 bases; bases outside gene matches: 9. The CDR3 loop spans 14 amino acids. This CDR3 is CASSFEGAGGGYTF. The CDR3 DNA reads TGCGCCAGCAGCTTCGAGGGGGCTGGTGGGGGCTACACCTTC.

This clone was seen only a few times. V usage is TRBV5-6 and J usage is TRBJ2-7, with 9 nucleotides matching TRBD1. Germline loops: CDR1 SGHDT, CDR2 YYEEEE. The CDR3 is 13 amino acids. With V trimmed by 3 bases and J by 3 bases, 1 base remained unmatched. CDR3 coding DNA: TGTGCCAGCAGCTGGGGACAGGGCTACGAGCAGTACTTC. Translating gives CASSWGQGYEQYF.

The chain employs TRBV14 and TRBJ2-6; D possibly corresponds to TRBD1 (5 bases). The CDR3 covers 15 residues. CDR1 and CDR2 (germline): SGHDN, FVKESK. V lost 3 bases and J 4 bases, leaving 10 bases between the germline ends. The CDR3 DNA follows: TGTGCCAGCAGCCAGGCAGGGTCCGGGGCCAACGTCCTGACTTTC. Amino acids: CASSQAGSGANVLTF. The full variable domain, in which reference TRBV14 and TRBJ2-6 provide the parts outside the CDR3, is EAGVTQFPSHSVIEKGQTVTLRCDPISGHDNLYWYRRVMGKEIKFLLHFVKESKQDESGMPNNRFLAERTGGTYSTLKVQPAELEDSGVYFCASSQAGSGANVLTFGAGSRLTVL.

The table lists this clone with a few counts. This CDR3 is CASSPGEHSNSPLHF. The CDR3 DNA reads TGCGCCAGCAGCCCAGGGGAGCACTCTAATTCACCCCTCCACTTT. The chain employs TRBV5-1 and TRBJ1-6; a weak D match, TRBD1 (6 bases). The CDR3 has 15 residues. Trimming shortened V by 4 bases and J by 6 bases, and 14 bases separated the two germline ends. Germline CDR1 SGHRS, CDR2 YFSETQ.

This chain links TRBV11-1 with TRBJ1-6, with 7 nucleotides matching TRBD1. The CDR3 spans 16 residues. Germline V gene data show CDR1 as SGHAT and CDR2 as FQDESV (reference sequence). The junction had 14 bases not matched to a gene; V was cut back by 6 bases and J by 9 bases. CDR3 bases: TGTGCCAGCAGTGAGGGGGCCGGAGGTCCTAGTTCACCCCTCCACTTT. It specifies CASSEGAGGPSSPLHF.

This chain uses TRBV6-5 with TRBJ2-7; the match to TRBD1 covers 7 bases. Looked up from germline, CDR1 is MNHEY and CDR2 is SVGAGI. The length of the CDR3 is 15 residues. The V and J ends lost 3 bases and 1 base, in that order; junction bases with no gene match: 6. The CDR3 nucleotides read TGTGCCAGCAGTTATGGCAGGGGGATATCCTACGAGCAGTACTTC. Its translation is CASSYGRGISYEQYF.

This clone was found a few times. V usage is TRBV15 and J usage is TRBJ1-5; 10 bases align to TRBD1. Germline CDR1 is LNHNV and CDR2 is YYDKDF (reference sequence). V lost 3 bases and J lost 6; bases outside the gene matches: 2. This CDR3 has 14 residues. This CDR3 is CATSRGTGAQPQHF. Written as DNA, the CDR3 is TGTGCCACCAGCAGGGGGACAGGGGCTCAGCCCCAGCATTTT.

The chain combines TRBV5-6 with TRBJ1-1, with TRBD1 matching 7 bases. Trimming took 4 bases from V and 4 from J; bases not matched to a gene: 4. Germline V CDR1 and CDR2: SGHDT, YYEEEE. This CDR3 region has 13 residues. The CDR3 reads CASSGGQFTEAFF. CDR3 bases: TGTGCCAGCAGCGGGGGACAGTTCACTGAAGCTTTCTTT.

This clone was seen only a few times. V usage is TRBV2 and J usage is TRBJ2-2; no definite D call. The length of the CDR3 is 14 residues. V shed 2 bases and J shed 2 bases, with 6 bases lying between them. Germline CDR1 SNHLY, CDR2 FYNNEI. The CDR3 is CASSEYTNTGELFF. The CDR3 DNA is TGTGCCAGCAGTGAATATACAAACACCGGGGAGCTGTTTTTT. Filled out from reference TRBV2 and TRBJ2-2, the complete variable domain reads EPEVTQTPSHQVTQMGQEVILRCVPISNHLYFYWYRQILGQKVEFLVSFYNNEISEKSEIFDDQFSVERPDGSNFTLKIRSTKLEDSAMYFCASSEYTNTGELFFGEGSRLTVL.

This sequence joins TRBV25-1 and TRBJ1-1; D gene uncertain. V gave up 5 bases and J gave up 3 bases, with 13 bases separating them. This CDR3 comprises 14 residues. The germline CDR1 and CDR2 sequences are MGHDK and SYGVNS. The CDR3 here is CASSFGGGYTEAFF. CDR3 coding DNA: TGTGCCAGCAGTTTCGGAGGTGGCTACACTGAAGCTTTCTTT.

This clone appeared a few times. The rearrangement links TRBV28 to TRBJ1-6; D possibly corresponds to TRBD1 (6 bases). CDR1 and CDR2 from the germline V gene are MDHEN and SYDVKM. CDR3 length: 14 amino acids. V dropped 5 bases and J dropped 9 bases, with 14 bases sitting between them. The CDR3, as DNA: TGTGCCAGCAGTGGGGCAGGGGTCGCTTCACCCCTCCACTTT. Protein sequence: CASSGAGVASPLHF.

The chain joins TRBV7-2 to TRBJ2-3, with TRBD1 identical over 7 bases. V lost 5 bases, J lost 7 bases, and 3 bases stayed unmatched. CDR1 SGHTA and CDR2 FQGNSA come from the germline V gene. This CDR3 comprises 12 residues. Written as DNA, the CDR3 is TGTGCCAGCAGCCTGAGGGGGCATACGCAGTATTTT. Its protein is CASSLRGHTQYF.